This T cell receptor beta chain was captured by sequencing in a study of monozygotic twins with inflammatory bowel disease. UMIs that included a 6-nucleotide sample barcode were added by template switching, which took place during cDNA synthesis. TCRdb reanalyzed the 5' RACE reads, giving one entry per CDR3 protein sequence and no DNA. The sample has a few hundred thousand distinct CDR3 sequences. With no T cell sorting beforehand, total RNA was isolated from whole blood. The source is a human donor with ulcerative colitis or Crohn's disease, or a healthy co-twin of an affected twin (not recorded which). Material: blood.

The CDR3 here is CASSQDPLWGANNEQFF. The gene calls are TRBV4-3 and TRBJ2-1; TCRdb gives TRBD2 as the D gene, but with no DNA this cannot be confirmed. The CDR3 totals 17 residues. Germline CDR1 and CDR2: LGHNA and YSLEER.